These T cell receptor beta chains were read from a single sample in a study of blood T cell repertoires in COVID-19. This table comes from immunoSEQ multiplex PCR, and its TCRdb copy is limited to in-frame clones, with some not included. Of 190,000 or so clones in the sample, around nine tenths are singletons; the top ten hold about 2.6%. Input material: peripheral blood. These receptors all stem from a man aged 35 to 55 with active or convalescent COVID-19. CDR3s include the opening cysteine and the closing phenylalanine or tryptophan. D genes are given only for firm matches. Some rows have no size entry. The others give once, few or many, or a class for an expanded clone.

d_gene	v_gene	abundance	j_gene	CDR3aa	CDR3nt
TRBD1	TRBV2	.	TRBJ1-1	CASLRVDRLPSEAFF	TGTGCCAGCCTAAGGGTGGACAGGTTGCCATCCGAAGCTTTCTTT
TRBD1	TRBV29-1	.	TRBJ2-7	CSGRGQFSYEQYF	TGCAGCGGTAGGGGACAGTTCTCCTACGAGCAGTACTTC
.	TRBV5-1	.	TRBJ1-1	CASSLGQTEAFF	TGCGCCAGCAGCTTAGGACAAACTGAAGCTTTCTTT
.	TRBV7-9	few	TRBJ1-1	CASTRGFTEAFF	TGTGCCAGCACTAGGGGTTTCACTGAAGCTTTCTTT
.	TRBV21-1	.	TRBJ1-4	CASSRGRLNKKGEKLFF	TGTGCCAGCAGCAGGGGGCGCTTAAATAAGAAAGGGGAAAAACTGTTTTTT
TRBD1	TRBV15	few	TRBJ1-6	CATSIDRGLGPLHF	TGTGCCACCAGCATAGACAGGGGGCTTGGACCCCTCCACTTT
TRBD2	TRBV11-2	.	TRBJ2-3	CASSFRGGTDTQYF	TGTGCCAGCAGCTTTCGGGGGGGTACAGATACGCAGTATTTT
.	TRBV4-3	.	TRBJ2-1	CASSQDGWGGGPAEQFF	TGCGCCAGCAGCCAAGACGGTTGGGGAGGGGGGCCCGCTGAGCAGTTCTTC
.	TRBV4-1	.	TRBJ1-2	CASSQVAGVGYGYTF	TGCGCCAGCAGCCAAGTGGCAGGGGTGGGGTATGGCTACACCTTC
.	TRBV19	.	TRBJ1-2	CASSTPYPGPYRGYTF	TGTGCCAGTAGTACCCCCTACCCAGGGCCCTACCGAGGCTACACCTTC
.	TRBV30	.	TRBJ2-7	CAWSVVGGVDEQYF	TGTGCCTGGAGTGTAGTCGGAGGGGTCGACGAGCAGTACTTC
TRBD1	TRBV28	.	TRBJ1-6	CASKSRDRGFSPLHF	TGTGCCAGCAAAAGCCGGGACAGGGGGTTTTCACCCCTCCACTTT
.	TRBV12-5	.	TRBJ2-7	CASVGDKTYEQYF	TGTGCTAGTGTCGGGGACAAAACCTACGAGCAGTACTTC
.	TRBV5-1	once	TRBJ2-1	CASSLGTESSYNEQFF	TGCGCCAGCAGCTTGGGGACAGAGAGCTCCTACAATGAGCAGTTCTTC
TRBD1	TRBV12-3/TRBV12-4	.	TRBJ1-2	CASTDRAYGYTF	TGTGCCAGCACCGACAGGGCCTATGGCTACACCTTC
TRBD1	TRBV7-3	.	TRBJ2-3	CASSLLRGLDTQYF	TGTGCCAGCAGCTTGCTCAGGGGGCTCGATACGCAGTATTTT
.	TRBV4-3	.	TRBJ1-2	CASSQEYWLEQADYGYTF	TGCGCCAGCAGCCAAGAGTATTGGTTGGAACAGGCTGACTATGGCTACACCTTC
.	TRBV6-1	.	TRBJ2-5	CASSEVPLREETQYF	TGTGCCAGCAGTGAAGTTCCTTTGAGGGAAGAGACCCAGTACTTC
TRBD1	TRBV19	.	TRBJ1-3	CASRLQGATSGNTIYF	TGTGCCAGTAGGTTACAGGGGGCCACCTCTGGAAACACCATATATTTT
TRBD1	TRBV28	.	TRBJ2-7	CASRATPGQEAIEQYF	TGTGCCAGCAGAGCAACTCCGGGACAGGAGGCGATCGAGCAGTACTTC
.	TRBV28	.	TRBJ1-1	CASSFPGLGDTEAFF	TGTGCCAGCAGTTTCCCAGGGTTAGGGGACACTGAAGCTTTCTTT
TRBD2	TRBV7-3	.	TRBJ2-3	CASSLNAGGLTDTQYF	TGTGCCAGCAGCTTAAATGCGGGGGGCCTCACAGATACGCAGTATTTT
.	TRBV15	few	TRBJ1-6	CATSPGIGNSPLHF	TGTGCCACCAGCCCCGGGATAGGTAATTCACCCCTCCACTTT
TRBD2	TRBV7-3	.	TRBJ2-1	CASSSRTSGSYNEQFF	TGTGCCAGCAGCTCACGGACTAGCGGTTCTTACAATGAGCAGTTCTTC
.	TRBV11-3	.	TRBJ2-3	CASNTEPSTDTQYF	TGTGCCAGCAATACAGAGCCTAGCACAGATACGCAGTATTTT
.	TRBV19	.	TRBJ1-2	CASRGGYYGYTF	TGTGCCAGTAGAGGAGGGTACTATGGCTACACCTTC
TRBD1	TRBV7-9	.	TRBJ1-2	CASSLETGHYGYTF	TGTGCCAGCAGCTTAGAGACAGGGCACTATGGCTACACCTTC
.	TRBV20-1	.	TRBJ1-5	CSASSPGQDSNQPQHF	TGCAGTGCTAGTAGCCCGGGACAAGATAGCAATCAGCCCCAGCATTTT
TRBD1	TRBV10-3	.	TRBJ1-1	CAISDSGTGEAFF	TGTGCCATCAGTGACTCTGGGACAGGCGAAGCTTTCTTT
TRBD1	TRBV5-4	.	TRBJ2-1	CASSLGGQSYNEQFF	TGTGCCAGCAGCTTGGGGGGACAGAGTTACAATGAGCAGTTCTTC
.	TRBV6-1	.	TRBJ1-6	CASSELSGERSPLHF	TGTGCCAGCAGTGAACTCTCAGGGGAACGGTCACCCCTCCACTTT
TRBD1	TRBV29-1	once	TRBJ1-2	CSTGTGWFGYTF	TGCAGCACTGGGACAGGGTGGTTTGGCTACACCTTC
TRBD2	TRBV4-1	.	TRBJ2-7	CASSPGLAGIYEQYF	TGCGCCAGCAGCCCGGGACTAGCGGGGATTTACGAGCAGTACTTC
TRBD1	TRBV30	.	TRBJ1-1	CAWSVQGFEAFF	TGTGCCTGGAGTGTACAGGGGTTTGAAGCTTTCTTT
TRBD1	TRBV10-3	.	TRBJ2-5	CAISESGNRGAETQYF	TGTGCCATCAGTGAGTCGGGGAACAGGGGAGCAGAGACCCAGTACTTC
TRBD1	TRBV7-8	.	TRBJ1-3	CASSFQGALTGNTIYF	TGTGCCAGCAGCTTCCAGGGGGCGCTAACTGGAAACACCATATATTTT
.	TRBV27	few	TRBJ2-7	CASSLAGYEQYF	TGTGCCAGCAGTTTAGCGGGCTACGAGCAGTACTTC
.	TRBV4-3	.	TRBJ2-2	CASSQDEARRLEGTGELFF	TGCGCCAGCAGCCAAGATGAAGCTCGGCGGTTGGAGGGCACCGGGGAGCTGTTTTTT
TRBD1	TRBV30	.	TRBJ2-6	CAWSRQGLSGANVLTF	TGTGCCTGGAGCCGACAGGGCCTCTCTGGGGCCAACGTCCTGACTTTC
TRBD1	TRBV9	once	TRBJ1-4	CASSGPGQGPNEKLFF	TGTGCCAGCAGCGGCCCCGGACAGGGCCCTAATGAAAAACTGTTTTTT
TRBD1	TRBV9	.	TRBJ1-2	CASSQTGNYGYTF	TGTGCCAGCAGCCAGACAGGGAACTATGGCTACACCTTC